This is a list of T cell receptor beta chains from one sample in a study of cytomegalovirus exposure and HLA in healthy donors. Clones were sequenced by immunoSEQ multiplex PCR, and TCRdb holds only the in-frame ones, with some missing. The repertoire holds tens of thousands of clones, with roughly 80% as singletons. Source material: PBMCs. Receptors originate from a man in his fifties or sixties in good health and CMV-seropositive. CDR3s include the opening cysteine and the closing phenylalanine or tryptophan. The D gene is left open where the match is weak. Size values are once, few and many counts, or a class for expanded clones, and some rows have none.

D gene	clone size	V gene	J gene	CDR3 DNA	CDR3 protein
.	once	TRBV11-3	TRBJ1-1	TGTGCCAGCAGCTCCCTACCCACGAACACTGAAGCTTTCTTT	CASSSLPTNTEAFF
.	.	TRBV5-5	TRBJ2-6	TGTGCCAGCAGCTTGGGGTTGTGGGCGTCTGGGGCCAACGTCCTGACTTTC	CASSLGLWASGANVLTF
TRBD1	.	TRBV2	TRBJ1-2	TGTGCCAGCAGGACAGGGGGCAACTATGGCTACACCTTC	CASRTGGNYGYTF
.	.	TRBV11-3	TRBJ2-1	TGTGCCAGCAGCTTAGCGGGAGTATGGGATGAGCAGTTCTTC	CASSLAGVWDEQFF
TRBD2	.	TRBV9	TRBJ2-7	TGTGCCAGCAGCCCCCCGGGACTAGCGGGACAGAGCGAGCAGTACTTC	CASSPPGLAGQSEQYF
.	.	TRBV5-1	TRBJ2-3	TGCGCCAGCAGCTTGGTCCCGAGCCCTAGCACAGATACGCAGTATTTT	CASSLVPSPSTDTQYF
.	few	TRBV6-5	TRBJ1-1	TGTGCCAGCAGCAGGGGCACAGGGAACACTGAAGCTTTCTTT	CASSRGTGNTEAFF
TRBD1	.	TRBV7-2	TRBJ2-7	TGTGCCAGCAGCTTTAGTATGAACAGGGGACCTACCATCCACTACGAGCAGTACTTC	CASSFSMNRGPTIHYEQYF
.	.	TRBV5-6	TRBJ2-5	TGTGCCAGCAGCTTATTCGGAGCGGAGCAAGAGACCCAGTACTTC	CASSLFGAEQETQYF
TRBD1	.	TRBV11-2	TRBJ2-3	TGTGCCAGCAGCCTGAGGGGGCCTACGGGCACAGATACGCAGTATTTT	CASSLRGPTGTDTQYF
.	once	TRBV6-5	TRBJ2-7	TGTGCCAGCAGTGTATTCCCAGGTCACGAGCAGTACTTC	CASSVFPGHEQYF
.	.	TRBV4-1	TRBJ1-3	TGCGCCAGCAGCCAAGTCCCGGGAGCCGGCGCTGGCACCATATATTTT	CASSQVPGAGAGTIYF
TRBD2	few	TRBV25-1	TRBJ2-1	TGTGCCAGCAGTGAATCTAGCGGGAGCTACAATGAGCAGTTCTTC	CASSESSGSYNEQFF
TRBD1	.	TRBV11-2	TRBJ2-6	TGTGCCAGCAGTCCACAGGGGACGGCTTCGGCTGGGGCCAACGTCCTGACTTTC	CASSPQGTASAGANVLTF
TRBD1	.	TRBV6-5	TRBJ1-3	TGTGCCAGCAGTTACGACAGGGGGCCTGGAAACACCATATATTTT	CASSYDRGPGNTIYF
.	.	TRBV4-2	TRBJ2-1	TGTGCCAGCAGCCAAGATACTAGTAGCTCCTACAATGAGCAGTTCTTC	CASSQDTSSSYNEQFF
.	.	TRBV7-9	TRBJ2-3	TGTTCCAGCAGCAGACAGGATACGCAGTATTTT	CSSSRQDTQYF
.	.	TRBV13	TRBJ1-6	TGTGCCAGCAGCTTAGGCCCAGGAAATTCACCCCTCCACTTT	CASSLGPGNSPLHF
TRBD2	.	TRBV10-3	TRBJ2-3	TGTGCCATCAGACCGGGACTAGGGGCACAAAATACGCAGTATTTT	CAIRPGLGAQNTQYF
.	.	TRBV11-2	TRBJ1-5	TGTGCCAGCAGCTTAGTAGGGGGTCAGCCCCAGCATTTT	CASSLVGGQPQHF
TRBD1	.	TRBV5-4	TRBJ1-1	TGTGCCAGCAGCGCCGGACAGGACAGGGTGACGACTGAAGCTTTCTTT	CASSAGQDRVTTEAFF
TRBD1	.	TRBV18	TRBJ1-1	TGTGCCAGCTCACCACCACAGGGGCTAGAAGCTTTCTTT	CASSPPQGLEAFF
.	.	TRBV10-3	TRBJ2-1	TGTGCCATCAGTGAGTCACCGGGAGTGAGCAATGAGCAGTTCTTC	CAISESPGVSNEQFF
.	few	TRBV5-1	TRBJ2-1	TGCGCCAGCAGCTTGGCCGGGTCTCGTAATAGAGCTCGGGACAATGAGCAGTTCTTC	CASSLAGSRNRARDNEQFF
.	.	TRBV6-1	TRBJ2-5	TGTGCCAGCACCCGGGACACCGTGGAGACCCAGTACTTC	CASTRDTVETQYF
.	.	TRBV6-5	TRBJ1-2	TGTGCCAGCAGTTCTACAGGCTACTATGGCTACACCTTC	CASSSTGYYGYTF
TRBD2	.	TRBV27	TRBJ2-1	TGTGCCAGGCTAATAAAAGCGGGAGAGTCATACAATGAGCAGTTCTTC	CARLIKAGESYNEQFF